The next 16 T cell receptor beta chains were all read from a single sample in a study of Tregs in tolerant kidney transplant recipients. The method was immunoSEQ multiplex PCR; TCRdb's version includes in-frame clones alone and lacks a portion of them. Its table records approximately 50,000 clones. The sequenced sample was CD4+ T cells from blood, obtained before the transplant. Source of these receptors: a human donor who received a combined kidney and bone marrow transplant.

The CDR3 DNA, read in part, is TGCAGCGGCGGACAGGGCTTTGAAAAA. Protein product: CSGGQGFEK. The entire CDR3 sequence reads CSGGQGFEKLFF. V and J are TRBV29-1 and TRBJ1-4, with TRBD1 matching over 8 bases. The CDR3 goes on 3 residues after the read ends, and that part is filled in from the germline J gene. There are 12 residues in the CDR3. Unmatched junction bases numbered 5, after V lost 7 bases and J lost 7 bases. Germline CDR1 SQVTM, CDR2 ANQGSEA.

Concerning this clone: The read is 3 residues too short to cover the CDR3 end, so that end is filled in from the germline J gene. J is TRBJ2-1 and V is TRBV19; TRBD2 might be the D (6 bases). The germline V and J ends were trimmed by 4 bases and 3 bases, with 13 bases remaining between them. The germline gives CDR1 LNHDA, CDR2 SQIVND (reference sequence). This CDR3 spans 15 amino acids. Here the CDR3 reads CASSKGEEIYNEQFF. Incomplete CDR3 DNA: TGTGCCAGTAGTAAAGGGGAGGAGATCTACAATGAG.

CDR3 DNA, as far as it was read: TGTGCCAGCAGCTTTGGGCTACGAGAGACC. This translates into CASSFGLRET. The complete CDR3 sequence is CASSFGLRETQYF. The chain is built from TRBV7-9 and TRBJ2-5; D is uncertain. From the germline J gene comes the end of the CDR3, since the read stops 3 residues before it. From germline, CDR1 is SEHNR and CDR2 FQNEAQ (reference sequence). V was pared by 3 bases and J by 4 bases, with 9 bases between. The CDR3 totals 13 residues.

Concerning this clone itself: The missing CDR3 end, 3 residues past where the read stops, is filled in from the germline J gene. The chain couples TRBV29-1 to TRBJ1-2, with 9 bases lining up with TRBD1. Germline lookup yields CDR1 SQVTM and CDR2 ANQGSEA. With 4 bases clipped from V and 4 bases from J, the junction kept 4 bases outside the gene matches. The CDR3 consists of 13 residues. Incomplete CDR3 DNA: TGCAGCGTTGTAAAGGGACAGGGCTATGGC. It translates to CSVVKGQGYG. The full CDR3 protein is CSVVKGQGYGYTF.

In regard to this clone: The CDR3 goes on 3 residues after the read ends, and that part is filled in from the germline J gene. This chain links TRBV5-1 with TRBJ1-5; TRBD1 matches 7 bases. The CDR3 totals 13 residues. The V gene's germline CDR1 is SGHRS and CDR2 YFSETQ. The V gene end was trimmed by 4 bases and the J gene end by 5 bases; junction bases not matched to a gene: 3. CDR3 DNA, as far as it was read: TGCGCCAGCAGCCCCGGGACAGATCAGCCC. It yields the protein CASSPGTDQP. In full, the CDR3 is CASSPGTDQPQHF. Filled out from reference TRBV5-1 and TRBJ1-5, the complete variable domain reads KAGVTQTPRYLIKTRGQQVTLSCSPISGHRSVSWYQQTPGQGLQFLFEYFSETQRNKGNFPGRFSGRQFSNSRSEMNVSTLELGDSALYLCASSPGTDQPQHFGDGTRLSIL.

Of note for this clone: The read gets to within 3 residues of the CDR3 end, and the germline J gene fills in the rest. The chain couples TRBV11-3 to TRBJ2-5; tentative D call: TRBD2 (6 bases). Trimming shortened V by 1 base and J by 4 bases, and 13 bases separated the two germline ends. The germline CDR1 and CDR2 sequences are SGHNT and YENEEA. The CDR3 has 15 residues. The CDR3: CASSLGGKEGETQYF. Incomplete CDR3 DNA: TGTGCCAGCAGCTTAGGTGGCAAGGAGGGAGAGACC.

Details on this clone: The sequenced fragment ends 3 residues before the CDR3 boundary, so the rest is inferred from the germline J gene. The chain employs TRBV30 and TRBJ1-5, with 7 bases that match TRBD1. Germline V gives CDR1 GTSNPN, CDR2 SVGIG (reference sequence). V dropped 1 base and J dropped 0; count of bases not matched to a gene: 9. CDR3 size: 17 residues. CDR3 region: CAWSDTGVRNSNQPQHF. Partial CDR3 DNA: TGTGCCTGGAGTGACACAGGGGTTCGTAATAGCAATCAGCCC.

The sequenced CDR3 bases are TGCGCCAGCAGCTTGGCAGGGGGGAACACCGGGGAG. It yields the protein CASSLAGGNTGE. The whole CDR3 sequence reads CASSLAGGNTGELFF. This rearrangement joins TRBV5-1 to TRBJ2-2, with 7 bases fitting TRBD1. Read sequence stops 3 residues before the CDR3 end, and the germline J gene provides the missing end. The ends lost 0 bases at V and 1 base at J; junction bases unmatched: 0. This CDR3 has 15 residues. Per germline, CDR1 SGHRS and CDR2 YFSETQ.

To note about this clone: The CDR3 goes on 3 residues after the read ends, and that part is filled in from the germline J gene. This sequence joins TRBV7-2 and TRBJ2-7, with 10 bases lining up with TRBD2. CDR3 length: 15 amino acids. Germline lookup yields CDR1 SGHTA and CDR2 FQGNSA. V lost 7 bases, J lost 2 bases, and 8 bases stayed unmatched. The sequenced part of the CDR3 DNA is TGTGCCAGCACCCAGAACCTAGCGGGGGCCTACGAG. Its protein is CASTQNLAGAYE. From start to end, the CDR3 is CASTQNLAGAYEQYF. The variable domain in full, completed from reference TRBV7-2 and TRBJ2-7, reads GAGVSQSPSNKVTEKGKDVELRCDPISGHTALYWYRQSLGQGLEFLIYFQGNSAPDKSGLPSDRFSAERTGGSVSTLTIQRTQQEDSAVYLCASTQNLAGAYEQYFGPGTRLTVT.

Concerning this clone: The observed sequence ends 3 residues before the CDR3 terminus, with the missing tail filled in from the germline J gene. The J gene is TRBJ1-2, the V gene TRBV11-2; 7 bases agree with TRBD1. This CDR3 region has 15 residues. V shed 4 bases, J shed 3 bases, and the junction held 8 bases outside the gene matches. Germline V gene lookup returns CDR1 SGHAT and CDR2 FQNNGV. CDR3 DNA, as far as it was read: TGTGCCAGCAGCTCCACAGGGGTGGGCCACTATGGC. It encodes CASSSTGVGHYG. In full, the CDR3 reads CASSSTGVGHYGYTF. Based on the CDR3 plus reference TRBV11-2 and TRBJ1-2, the full variable domain is EAGVAQSPRYKIIEKRQSVAFWCNPISGHATLYWYQQILGQGPKLLIQFQNNGVVDDSQLPKDRFSAERLKGVDSTLKIQPAKLEDSAVYLCASSSTGVGHYGYTFGSGTRLTVV.

Remarks on this clone: The read ends 3 residues early relative to the CDR3; the germline J gene fills the gap. The rearrangement joins TRBV2 to TRBJ1-4; 8 bases map to TRBD1. With V trimmed by 6 bases and J by 5 bases, 5 bases remained unmatched. CDR3 length: 14 residues. Germline loops: CDR1 SNHLY, CDR2 FYNNEI. This CDR3 reads CASRDRASNEKLFF. CDR3 DNA, as far as it was read: TGTGCCAGCAGGGACAGGGCATCGAATGAAAAA.

Remarks on this clone: The read is 3 residues too short to cover the CDR3 end, so that end is filled in from the germline J gene. J is TRBJ1-4 and V is TRBV11-2; D not certain. The CDR3 sequence is 13 residues long. V lost 5 bases to trimming and J lost 8 bases, with 12 bases between them. Germline V gene lookup returns CDR1 SGHAT and CDR2 FQNNGV. The CDR3 spells CASSRGVGEKLFF. The CDR3 DNA, read in part, is TGTGCCAGCAGCCGCGGGGTGGGAGAAAAA.

Remarks on this clone: The read ends 3 residues shy of where the CDR3 ends; the end is completed using the germline J gene. The gene calls are TRBV19 and TRBJ2-7, with 9 bases that match TRBD1. CDR1 LNHDA and CDR2 SQIVND come from the germline V gene (reference sequence). J gave up 3 bases and V 4 bases, and 7 bases lay outside the gene matches. CDR3 length equals 15 residues. The sequenced part of the CDR3 DNA is TGTGCCAGTAGTACCGGACAGGGGCCCTACTACGAG. Its translation is CASSTGQGPYYE. The entire CDR3 is CASSTGQGPYYEQYF.

In regard to this clone: The CDR3 end is not reached by the read, which stops 3 residues before it; the germline J gene fills it in. The rearrangement joins TRBV19 to TRBJ2-6; tentatively, D is TRBD2 (6 bases). The V gene's germline CDR1 is LNHDA and CDR2 SQIVND (reference sequence). V was shortened by 5 bases and J by 2 bases, with 10 bases between the two germline ends. This CDR3 region has 15 residues. The CDR3 here is CASSVGGTGANVLTF. The sequenced part of the CDR3 DNA is TGTGCCAGTAGTGTGGGGGGAACTGGGGCCAACGTC.

To note about this clone: The CDR3 end falls 3 residues outside the read, so it is completed with the germline J gene. V and J are TRBV7-9 and TRBJ1-2, with D perhaps matching TRBD1 (6 bases). V dropped 6 bases and J dropped 4 bases, with 12 bases sitting between them. The CDR3 is made up of 13 amino acids. The germline V gene has CDR1 SEHNR and CDR2 FQNEAQ (reference sequence). CDR3 DNA, as far as it was read: TGTGCCAGCAGTCAGGGGTCTAGCTATGGC. Its protein product is CASSQGSSYG. From start to end, the CDR3 is CASSQGSSYGYTF.

A note on this clone: The read falls 3 residues short of the CDR3 end, and the missing part is taken from the germline J gene. The gene calls are TRBV6-2 or TRBV6-3 and TRBJ2-1, with no clear D. Germline values: CDR1 MNHEY, CDR2 SVGEGT. Trimming removed 4 bases at V and 8 bases at J, with 12 bases between. The CDR3 spans 13 residues. The CDR3 bases that were read are TGTGCCAGCAGTTCCCGACGGGTAGATGAG. Translating gives CASSSRRVDE. The full CDR3 is CASSSRRVDEQFF.